The clone carrying this T cell receptor (beta chain) has just a few counts. The CDR3 extends over 16 amino acids. With 2 bases removed from V and 2 bases from J, the gap between germline ends came to 15 bases. Germline V lookup: CDR1 KGHSH, CDR2 LQKENI. These data are taken from a study of T cell responses to AZD1222 COVID-19 vaccine. TCRdb's copy holds only in-frame clones and misses some; the assay was immunoSEQ multiplex PCR. Here the sample spans roughly 190,000 clones, more than 80% being singletons. The material sequenced was peripheral blood, taken 28 days after the second dose of the MenACWY control vaccine. The TCR was taken from an adult who received the MenACWY meningococcal vaccine as a control. The chain has TRBV18 and TRBJ1-2, with D uncertain. This CDR3 reads CASSPVSGDPNYGYTF. CDR3 nucleotide sequence: TGTGCCAGCTCACCAGTCTCCGGGGATCCAAACTATGGCTACACCTTC. Filled out from reference TRBV18 and TRBJ1-2, the complete variable domain reads NAGVMQNPRHLVRRRGQEARLRCSPMKGHSHVYWYRQLPEEGLKFMVYLQKENIIDESGMPKERFSAEFPKEGPSILRIQQVVRGDSAAYFCASSPVSGDPNYGYTFGSGTRLTVV.